The present T cell receptor beta chain was sequenced within a study of shared clonotypes between healthy human individuals. For this clone: Its antigen is not known.

Naive CD8 cells, CD45RO-negative and positively selected for CCR7, excluded terminally differentiated effector memory CD45RA+ cells. General study points: Roughly 5% was the fraction of naive CD4 clonotypes found shared across a few donors. Collection of samples was limited to blood; tissue repertoires likely differ. Rarefaction indicated that sorted-subset sequencing remained incomplete although depth was large.

Using immunoSEQ multiplex PCR, the repertoire was profiled, and TCRdb retains in-frame clones only, with some absent. This table holds 560,000 or so clones, around 96% found once. Trimming removed 5 bases from V and 9 bases from J, with 11 bases in between. The CDR3 spans 12 residues. CDR1 is MNHEY and CDR2 is SMNVEV in the germline V gene (reference sequence). Sequenced material: naive CD8+ T cells sorted from blood. This TCR was recovered from a woman in her 30s in good health. The V gene is TRBV27, the J gene TRBJ2-1; D unresolved. CDR3 amino acids: CASSLPFGEQFF. The CDR3 coding sequence is TGTGCCAGCAGTCTCCCCTTCGGTGAGCAGTTCTTC.